The clone carrying this T cell receptor (beta chain) was detected ten times or more. This CDR3 spans 16 amino acids. Trimming stripped 0 bases from V and 0 bases from J, with 9 bases between. Germline CDR1 reads MGHRA; CDR2 reads YSYEKL. One entry per CDR3 protein, called by TCRdb with MiXCR from the RT-PCR reads. The sample lists about 680,000 distinct CDR3 sequences; about 14% were seen once. Material for sequencing was memory CD4+ T cells from blood. The chain has TRBV4-1 and TRBJ1-5, with D possibly TRBD1 on 5 matching bases. The sequence derives from a female donor in good health, serving as a healthy control. In DNA, the CDR3 is TGCGCCAGCAGCCAAGAAGGGACGGTTAGCAATCAGCCCCAGCATTTT. Protein: CASSQEGTVSNQPQHF.